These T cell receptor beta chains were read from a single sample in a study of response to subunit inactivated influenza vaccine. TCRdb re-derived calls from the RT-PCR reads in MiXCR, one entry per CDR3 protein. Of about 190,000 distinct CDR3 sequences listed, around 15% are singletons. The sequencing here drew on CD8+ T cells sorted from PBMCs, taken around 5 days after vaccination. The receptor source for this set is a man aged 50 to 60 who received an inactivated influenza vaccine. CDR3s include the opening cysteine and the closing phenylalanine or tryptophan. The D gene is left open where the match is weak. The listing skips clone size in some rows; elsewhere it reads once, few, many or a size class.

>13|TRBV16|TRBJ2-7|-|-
CASSQSLAYEQYF
TGTGCCAGCAGCCAATCATTGGCCTACGAGCAGTACTTC
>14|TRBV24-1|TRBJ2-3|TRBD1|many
CATSPDRVADTQYF
TGTGCCACCAGCCCGGACAGGGTGGCAGATACGCAGTATTTT
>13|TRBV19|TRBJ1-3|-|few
CASSFGTMDTIYF
TGTGCCAGTAGTTTCGGGACGATGGACACCATATATTTT
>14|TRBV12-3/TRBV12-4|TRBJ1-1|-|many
CASSPRQKNTEAFF
TGTGCCAGCAGCCCTAGACAGAAGAACACTGAAGCTTTCTTT
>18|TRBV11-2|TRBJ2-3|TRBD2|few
CASSLLAVVAGSSDTQYF
TGTGCCAGCAGCTTGCTGGCGGTAGTAGCGGGGTCATCAGATACGCAGTATTTT
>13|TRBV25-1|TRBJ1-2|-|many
CASSDRGYYGYTF
TGTGCCAGCAGTGATCGGGGCTACTATGGCTACACCTTC
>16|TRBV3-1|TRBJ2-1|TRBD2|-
CASSQGVAGGTHEQFF
TGTGCCAGCAGCCAAGGAGTTGCGGGGGGTACCCATGAGCAGTTCTTC
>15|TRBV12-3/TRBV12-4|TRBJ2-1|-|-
CASSTTGGAFYEQFF
TGTGCCAGCAGCACCACTGGGGGCGCATTCTATGAGCAGTTCTTC
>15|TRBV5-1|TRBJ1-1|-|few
CASSPSGMINTEAFF
TGCGCCAGCAGCCCTTCGGGGATGATCAACACTGAAGCTTTCTTT
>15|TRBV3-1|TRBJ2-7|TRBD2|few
CASSHSGGPSYEQYF
TGTGCCAGCAGCCACAGCGGGGGACCCTCCTACGAGCAGTACTTC
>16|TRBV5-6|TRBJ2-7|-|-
CASSSARNSNPYEQYF
TGTGCCAGCAGCTCAGCGCGGAATAGCAATCCCTACGAGCAGTACTTC
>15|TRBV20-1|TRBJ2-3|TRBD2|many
CSAILAGGSTDTQYF
TGCAGTGCAATACTAGCGGGAGGGAGCACAGATACGCAGTATTTT
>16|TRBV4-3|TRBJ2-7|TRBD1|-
CASSQAVTGVVREQYF
TGCGCCAGCAGCCAAGCTGTGACAGGGGTAGTGCGCGAGCAGTACTTC
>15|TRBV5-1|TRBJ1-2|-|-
CASSSTGTANYGYTF
TGCGCCAGCAGCTCTACAGGGACCGCTAACTATGGCTACACCTTC
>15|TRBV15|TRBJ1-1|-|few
CATSRLGAPDTEAFF
TGTGCCACCAGCAGGTTGGGGGCTCCAGACACTGAAGCTTTCTTT
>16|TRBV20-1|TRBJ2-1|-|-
CSARDGPDMFYNEQFF
TGCAGTGCTAGAGATGGTCCCGACATGTTCTACAATGAGCAGTTCTTC
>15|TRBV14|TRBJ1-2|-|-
CASSQDSSVWYGYTF
TGTGCCAGCAGCCAAGATTCGAGTGTGTGGTATGGCTACACCTTC
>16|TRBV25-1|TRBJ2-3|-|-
CASSEYETDGTDTQYF
TGTGCCAGCAGTGAATATGAGACTGACGGCACAGATACGCAGTATTTT
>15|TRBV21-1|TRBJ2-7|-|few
CASSKGQGAAYEQYF
TGTGCCAGCAGCAAAGGACAGGGGGCCGCCTACGAGCAGTACTTC
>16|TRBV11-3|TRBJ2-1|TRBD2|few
CASSPNVGTSGNEQFF
TGTGCCAGCAGCCCCAACGTCGGGACTAGTGGGAATGAGCAGTTCTTC
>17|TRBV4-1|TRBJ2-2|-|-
CASSQDRAGTNTGELFF
TGCGCCAGCAGCCAAGATCGGGCAGGGACGAACACCGGGGAGCTGTTTTTT
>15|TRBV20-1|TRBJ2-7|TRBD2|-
CSARDVRGVSYEQYF
TGCAGTGCTAGAGATGTGCGGGGGGTATCCTACGAGCAGTACTTC
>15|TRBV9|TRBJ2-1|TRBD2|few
CASSVATGGHNEQFF
TGTGCCAGCAGCGTAGCAACGGGAGGACACAATGAGCAGTTCTTC
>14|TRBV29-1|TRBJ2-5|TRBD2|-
CSVEAGGPQETQYF
TGCAGCGTTGAAGCGGGGGGGCCCCAAGAGACCCAGTACTTC
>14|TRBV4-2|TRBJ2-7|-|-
CASSHAGTAYEQYF
TGTGCCAGCAGCCATGCCGGGACTGCCTACGAGCAGTACTTC
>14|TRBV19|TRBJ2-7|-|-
CASSMGYGAYEQYF
TGTGCCAGTAGTATGGGGTACGGGGCCTACGAGCAGTACTTC
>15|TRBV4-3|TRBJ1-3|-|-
CASSRGLVTGNTIYF
TGCGCCAGCAGTCGGGGATTAGTTACTGGAAACACCATATATTTT
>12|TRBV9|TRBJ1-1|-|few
CASSALGQGAFF
TGTGCCAGCAGCGCCCTCGGTCAAGGAGCTTTCTTT
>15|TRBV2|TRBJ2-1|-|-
CASSSGTLSYNEQFF
TGTGCCAGCAGTAGTGGGACGCTTTCCTACAATGAGCAGTTCTTC
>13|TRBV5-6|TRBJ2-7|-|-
CASSSGQYYEQYF
TGTGCCAGCAGCTCAGGACAGTACTACGAGCAGTACTTC
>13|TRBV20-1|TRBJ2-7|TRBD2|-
CSASGRPGHEQYF
TGCAGTGCTAGCGGGAGGCCGGGGCACGAGCAGTACTTC
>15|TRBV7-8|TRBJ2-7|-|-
CASSPRRHTSYEQYF
TGTGCCAGCAGCCCCAGGAGACACACCTCCTACGAGCAGTACTTC
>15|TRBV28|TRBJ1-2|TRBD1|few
CASSFAGQANYGYTF
TGTGCCAGCAGTTTCGCGGGACAGGCGAACTATGGCTACACCTTC
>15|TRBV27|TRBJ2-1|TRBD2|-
CASSLSTSFYNEQFF
TGTGCCAGCAGTTTGTCGACTAGCTTTTACAATGAGCAGTTCTTC
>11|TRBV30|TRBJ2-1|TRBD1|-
CAWSPGTGPFF
TGTGCCTGGAGTCCCGGGACAGGCCCGTTCTTC
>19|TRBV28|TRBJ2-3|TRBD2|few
CASSLPVGRGGREPDTQYF
TGTGCCAGCAGTTTACCCGTCGGGCGGGGGGGCCGAGAACCAGATACGCAGTATTTT
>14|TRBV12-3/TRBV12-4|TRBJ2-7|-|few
CASSTQGGRDEQYF
TGTGCCAGCAGCACTCAGGGGGGCAGGGACGAGCAGTACTTC
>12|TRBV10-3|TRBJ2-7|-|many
CASQGKSYEQYF
TGTGCCAGCCAGGGGAAGAGCTACGAGCAGTACTTC
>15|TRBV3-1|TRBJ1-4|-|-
CASSRYGSAYEKLFF
TGTGCCAGCAGCCGGTATGGCAGTGCCTATGAAAAACTGTTTTTT
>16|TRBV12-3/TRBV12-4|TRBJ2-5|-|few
CASSPTGPPVGETQYF
TGTGCCAGCAGTCCCACCGGCCCCCCAGTAGGGGAGACCCAGTACTTC
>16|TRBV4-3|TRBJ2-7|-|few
CASSQDNGFRWYEQYF
TGCGCCAGCAGCCAAGACAATGGCTTTAGGTGGTACGAGCAGTACTTC
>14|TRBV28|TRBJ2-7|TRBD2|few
CASSSLLADDEQYF
TGTGCCAGCAGTTCTCTACTAGCGGACGACGAGCAGTACTTC
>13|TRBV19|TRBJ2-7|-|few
CASSAGVTYEQYF
TGTGCCAGTAGTGCCGGGGTTACCTACGAGCAGTACTTC
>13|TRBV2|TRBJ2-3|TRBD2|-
CASRGTNTDTQYF
TGTGCCAGCAGAGGGACTAACACAGATACGCAGTATTTT
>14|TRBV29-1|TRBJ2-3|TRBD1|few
CSVPGQGPGDTQYF
TGCAGCGTTCCGGGACAGGGGCCAGGGGATACGCAGTATTTT
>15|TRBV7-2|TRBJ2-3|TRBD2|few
CASSTGLAATDTQYF
TGTGCCAGCAGCACCGGACTAGCGGCCACAGATACGCAGTATTTT
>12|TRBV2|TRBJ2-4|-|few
CASSDPTPALHF
TGTGCCAGCAGTGATCCGACGCCCGCTTTGCACTTC
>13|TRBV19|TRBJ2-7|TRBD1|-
CASSMQGAYEQYF
TGTGCCAGTAGTATGCAGGGGGCCTACGAGCAGTACTTC
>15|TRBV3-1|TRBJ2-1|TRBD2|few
CASRHTSGSYNEQFF
TGTGCCAGCAGACATACTAGCGGCAGTTACAATGAGCAGTTCTTC
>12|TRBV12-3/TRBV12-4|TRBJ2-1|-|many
CASSLDSIEQFF
TGTGCCAGCAGTCTTGACAGCATTGAGCAGTTCTTC
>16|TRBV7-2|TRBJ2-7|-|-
CASSLEGRTLLREQYF
TGTGCCAGCAGCTTAGAAGGACGGACTCTTCTTCGCGAGCAGTACTTC
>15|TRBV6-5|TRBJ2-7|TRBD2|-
CASSYRTSGFYEQYF
TGTGCCAGCAGTTATCGGACTAGCGGGTTCTACGAGCAGTACTTC
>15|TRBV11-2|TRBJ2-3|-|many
CASSLFSAGTDTQYF
TGTGCCAGCAGCTTGTTTTCGGCGGGCACAGATACGCAGTATTTT
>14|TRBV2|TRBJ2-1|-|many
CASSVVTGNNEQFF
TGTGCCAGCAGTGTGGTAACAGGGAACAATGAGCAGTTCTTC
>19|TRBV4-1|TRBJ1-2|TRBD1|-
CASSPIGPGTGGENYGYTF
TGCGCCAGCAGCCCAATCGGGCCCGGGACAGGGGGAGAAAACTATGGCTACACCTTC
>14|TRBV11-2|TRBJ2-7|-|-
CASSRRADNYEQYF
TGTGCCAGCAGCCGACGAGCGGATAATTACGAGCAGTACTTC
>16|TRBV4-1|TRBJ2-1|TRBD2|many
CASSRLAGGSYNEQFF
TGCGCCAGCAGCCGACTAGCGGGGGGGTCCTACAATGAGCAGTTCTTC